The entry below describes one TCR beta chain. Its antigen is undetermined. The CDR3 contains 16 residues. Per germline, CDR1 DFQATT and CDR2 SNEGSKA (reference sequence). With 0 bases removed from V and 6 bases from J, the gap between germline ends came to 18 bases. The TCR alpha and TCR beta cDNA libraries, bearing sample barcodes and UMIs, were generated by 5'RACE using constant-segment primers. One entry per CDR3 protein results from TCRdb running MiXCR on the 5' RACE reads. The sample has 160,000 or so distinct CDR3 sequences, about 28% seen once; the top ten hold about 12%. This sample stems from a study of T-cell memory formation after mild COVID-19. Background on the study: Among the donors, TCR clusters were largely specific to each donor. Study observations and caveats: Clones contracting over day 15 to 85 were CD4/CD8 balanced, with later expanders leaning CD4+. The main location of contracting CD4+ clones was CM and EM, and that of contracting CD8+ clones was EMRA.

The chain carries TRBV20-1 and TRBJ2-1, with D possibly TRBD2 on 6 matching bases. The specimen was PBMCs or a T cell subset sorted from them (not recorded which). The receptor was derived from an adult woman who had mild COVID-19 (a few samples of this study predate the infection). Cell type and time point are not known. CDR3 in DNA: TGCAGTGCTAGAGATGCGGGGTCCGACGGGGTCAATGAGCAGTTCTTC. Residues: CSARDAGSDGVNEQFF.